One and the same sample provided the 25 T cell receptor beta chains below, sequenced in a study of T cell changes during pregnancy in multiple sclerosis. Libraries were prepared by immunoSEQ multiplex PCR; TCRdb keeps only in-frame clonotypes and omits some of them. The sample lists about 44,000 clones; roughly 96% were seen once. The material sequenced was peripheral blood, taken in the second trimester of pregnancy. The receptors shown here come from a female donor with multiple sclerosis, enrolled in a pregnancy study.

The V gene is TRBV5-1, the J gene TRBJ2-2; 11 bases agree with TRBD2. Germline loops: CDR1 SGHRS, CDR2 YFSETQ. The CDR3 is 16 amino acids. V lost 5 bases to trimming and J lost 5 bases; unmatched junction nucleotides: 8. In nucleotides, the CDR3 is TGCGCCAGCAGTTCCCTAGCGGGAGGTGGGACCGGGGAGCTGTTTTTT. It yields the protein CASSSLAGGGTGELFF.

The chain combines TRBV5-1 with TRBJ1-3, with TRBD1 identical over 8 bases. Trimming cost V 0 bases and J 2 bases; bases outside gene matches: 4. Germline-derived CDR1 and CDR2 are SGHRS and YFSETQ. This CDR3 comprises 16 residues. Here the CDR3 DNA reads TGCGCCAGCAGCTTGGGACAGGGGAAAACTGGAAACACCATATATTTT. Encoded protein: CASSLGQGKTGNTIYF. The entire variable domain, with the rest obtained from reference TRBV5-1 and TRBJ1-3, is as follows: KAGVTQTPRYLIKTRGQQVTLSCSPISGHRSVSWYQQTPGQGLQFLFEYFSETQRNKGNFPGRFSGRQFSNSRSEMNVSTLELGDSALYLCASSLGQGKTGNTIYFGEGSWLTVV.

The J gene is TRBJ2-3, the V gene TRBV9, with D tentatively TRBD2 (6 bases). Germline assignment: CDR1 SGDLS and CDR2 YYNGEE. This CDR3 is 13 amino acids long. V lost 2 bases and J 4 bases, leaving 8 bases between the germline ends. The CDR3 nucleotides are TGTGCCAGCAGCGTGTGGGGGGCAGATACGCAGTATTTT. Protein sequence: CASSVWGADTQYF.

The chain combines TRBV28 with TRBJ1-2; the D gene is possibly TRBD1 (6 bases). CDR3 length equals 13 residues. Trimming pared 3 bases from V and 2 bases from J, leaving 7 bases between. Germline CDR1 is MDHEN and CDR2 is SYDVKM. The CDR3 region has the DNA TGTGCCAGCAGTTTCAGGGGAAACTATGGCTACACCTTC. Protein sequence: CASSFRGNYGYTF.

V is TRBV7-9 and J is TRBJ1-2; the D gene is possibly TRBD1 (6 bases). The CDR3 has 15 amino acids. Germline-derived CDR1 and CDR2 are SEHNR and FQNEAQ (reference sequence). V lost 7 bases and J lost 5, with 20 bases in between. The CDR3 sequence: CASISHRGARYGYTF. The DNA of the CDR3 is TGTGCCAGCATCTCACACCGGGGGGCGCGGTATGGCTACACCTTC.

CDR3 region: CASSPRGGKGANQPQHF. The CDR3 DNA follows: TGTGCCAGCAGTCCCCGTGGTGGAAAGGGGGCGAATCAGCCCCAGCATTTT. V and J are TRBV28 and TRBJ1-5; 7 positions agree with TRBD1. V lost 5 bases and J lost 4; bases outside the gene matches: 14. Germline values: CDR1 MDHEN, CDR2 SYDVKM. The CDR3 has 17 residues.

The chain combines TRBV4-3 with TRBJ2-3; TRBD1 matches 7 bases. CDR3 size: 15 residues. V was clipped by 0 bases and J by 4 bases; unmatched bases: 4. Germline loops: CDR1 LGHNA, CDR2 YSLEER. The CDR3 is CASSQESQGADTQYF. The CDR3 nucleotides are TGCGCCAGCAGCCAAGAGAGCCAGGGGGCAGATACGCAGTATTTT.

V is TRBV7-3 and J is TRBJ2-1; 9 bases are a match to TRBD2. The CDR3 runs 16 residues. J gave up 4 bases and V 5 bases, and 9 bases lay outside the gene matches. Germline lookup yields CDR1 SGHTA and CDR2 FQGTGA. The CDR3 reads CASSPNIAGAYNEQFF. CDR3 in DNA: TGTGCCAGCAGCCCAAATATAGCGGGAGCATACAATGAGCAGTTCTTC.

The J gene is TRBJ2-1, the V gene TRBV6-6, with TRBD2 matching 12 bases. Looked up from germline, CDR1 is MNHNY and CDR2 is SVGAGI (reference sequence). The CDR3 covers 15 residues. Trimming took 2 bases from V and 4 from J; bases not matched to a gene: 0. CDR3 protein: CASSYGLAGYNEQFF. In nucleotides, the CDR3 is TGTGCCAGCAGTTACGGACTAGCGGGGTACAATGAGCAGTTCTTC.

V usage is TRBV27 and J usage is TRBJ2-1; 7 bases align to TRBD2. After removal of 2 bases from V and 0 bases from J, the junction contained 1 base not matched to a gene. The germline V gene has CDR1 MNHEY and CDR2 SMNVEV (reference sequence). The CDR3 runs 15 residues. The CDR3 DNA reads as TGTGCCAGCAGTTTAGGCGGGAGCTCCTACAATGAGCAGTTCTTC. Protein: CASSLGGSSYNEQFF.

V is TRBV5-5 and J is TRBJ2-2; D might be TRBD1 (6 bases). The CDR3 spans 14 residues. Germline loops: CDR1 SGHKS, CDR2 YYEKEE (reference sequence). V was pared by 6 bases and J by 3 bases, with 12 bases between. The CDR3 sequence is CASTYRADTGELFF. The CDR3 nucleotides read TGTGCCAGCACCTACAGGGCCGACACCGGGGAGCTGTTTTTT.

The chain uses TRBV29-1 and TRBJ2-7; 8 bases agree with TRBD2. V shed 1 base, J shed 0 bases, and the junction held 5 bases outside the gene matches. Germline CDR1 SQVTM, CDR2 ANQGSEA. This CDR3 is built from 15 residues. CDR3 loop: CSVEVGLASSYEQYF. DNA for the CDR3: TGCAGCGTTGAAGTAGGACTAGCCAGCTCCTACGAGCAGTACTTC.

The rearrangement joins TRBV25-1 to TRBJ1-2; 7 bases match TRBD1. V lost 8 bases, J lost 7 bases, and 10 bases stayed unmatched. This CDR3 has 13 residues. Germline V CDR1 and CDR2: MGHDK, SYGVNS. The CDR3 DNA sequence: TGTGCCAGCTCAGACAGGGAACGGACTGGCTACACCTTC. Protein product: CASSDRERTGYTF.

The rearrangement uses TRBV20-1 and TRBJ2-1; D not certain. The ends were cut back, 1 base at V and 7 bases at J, with 5 bases in the middle. CDR3 length: 11 residues. Germline CDR1 DFQATT, CDR2 SNEGSKA (reference sequence). The CDR3 region has the DNA TGCAGTGCTAGAGCCCTTAATGAGCAGTTCTTC. Its translation is CSARALNEQFF.

This clone was seen a single time. The V gene is TRBV5-1, the J gene TRBJ2-1, with D possibly matching TRBD2 (5 bases). Trimming pared 1 base from V and 3 bases from J, leaving 11 bases between. Germline CDR1 and CDR2: SGHRS and YFSETQ. CDR3 length equals 15 residues. The CDR3 here is CASSLIGGSYNEQFF. DNA of the CDR3: TGCGCCAGCAGCTTGATTGGTGGGAGCTACAATGAGCAGTTCTTC.

This clone was detected once. The gene calls are TRBV7-9 and TRBJ1-1; 7 nucleotides match TRBD1. V gave up 0 bases and J gave up 7 bases; unmatched junction bases: 8. CDR1 and CDR2 (germline): SEHNR, FQNEAQ (reference sequence). CDR3 length equals 15 residues. The DNA of the CDR3 is TGTGCCAGCAGCTTAGCCCTTGACAGGGTTGGTGAAGCTTTCTTT. This codes for CASSLALDRVGEAFF.

The chain employs TRBV9 and TRBJ2-7; a possible D gene is TRBD2 (5 bases). V shed 3 bases and J shed 1 base, with 11 bases lying between them. Germline V gene sequence: CDR1 SGDLS, CDR2 YYNGEE. The CDR3 is 14 residues long. DNA of the CDR3: TGTGCCAGCAGCGGAGGGCTCGGTTCCTACGAGCAGTACTTC. This sequence encodes CASSGGLGSYEQYF.

In its sample, this clone was seen once. V and J are TRBV5-1 and TRBJ1-1; D ambiguous. V was cut by 0 bases and J by 10 bases, with 16 bases left in between. The CDR3 length is 14 residues. The V gene's germline CDR1 is SGHRS and CDR2 YFSETQ. CDR3 loop: CASSLGSWEEGAFF. The DNA for the CDR3 is TGCGCCAGCAGCTTGGGTTCATGGGAGGAGGGAGCTTTCTTT.

The chain joins TRBV11-2 to TRBJ2-3, with 7 bases that match TRBD2. CDR1 is SGHAT and CDR2 is FQNNGV in the germline V gene. The ends lost 3 bases at V and 1 base at J; junction bases unmatched: 13. This CDR3 region has 18 residues. The CDR3 nucleotides are TGTGCCAGCAGCTTTAAAGGTGTGGTAGCGGGCGGCACAGATACGCAGTATTTT. This encodes CASSFKGVVAGGTDTQYF.

The chain is built from TRBV7-2 and TRBJ1-6, with a possible D match to TRBD1 (5 bases). Trimming cost V 10 bases and J 9 bases, with 16 bases left between them. Germline CDR1 is SGHTA and CDR2 is FQGNSA. CDR3 length equals 13 residues. The CDR3 sequence: CATSEGRGSPLHF. The DNA of the CDR3 is TGTGCCACTTCGGAGGGGCGAGGTTCACCCCTCCACTTT.

The chain combines TRBV11-2 with TRBJ2-5; 7 nucleotides line up with TRBD1. V dropped 5 bases and J dropped 3; count of bases not matched to a gene: 9. CDR1 and CDR2 (germline): SGHAT, FQNNGV. This CDR3 is 15 amino acids long. CDR3 residues: CASSARDSSKETQYF. The CDR3 bases are TGTGCCAGCAGCGCCCGGGACAGCAGTAAAGAGACCCAGTACTTC.

V is TRBV9 and J is TRBJ1-4; D is unresolved. The V gene lost 3 bases and the J gene lost 10 bases, with 16 bases spanning the gap. Germline V lookup: CDR1 SGDLS, CDR2 YYNGEE. This CDR3 comprises 14 residues. CDR3 sequence: CASSALISGGKLFF. In nucleotides, the CDR3 is TGTGCCAGCAGCGCCCTCATCTCCGGTGGAAAACTGTTTTTT.

The gene calls are TRBV27 and TRBJ2-7; D not resolved. Trimming pared 4 bases from V and 1 base from J, leaving 8 bases between. This CDR3 contains 13 residues. The germline gives CDR1 MNHEY, CDR2 SMNVEV (reference sequence). CDR3: CASSSSRSYEQYF. CDR3 bases: TGTGCCAGCAGTTCATCTAGATCCTACGAGCAGTACTTC.

V and J are TRBV28 and TRBJ2-3; the match to TRBD2 covers 10 bases. The CDR3 extends over 16 amino acids. CDR1 is MDHEN, CDR2 SYDVKM, per germline. The ends lost 3 bases at V and 2 bases at J; junction bases unmatched: 5. The CDR3 reads CASSFALAGNTDTQYF. CDR3 sequence (DNA): TGTGCCAGCAGTTTCGCACTAGCGGGGAACACAGATACGCAGTATTTT.

The gene calls are TRBV5-1 and TRBJ1-1; 7 nucleotides align to TRBD1. The CDR3 consists of 15 residues. With 0 bases clipped from V and 0 bases from J, the junction kept 2 bases outside the gene matches. CDR1 SGHRS and CDR2 YFSETQ come from the germline V gene. Here the CDR3 DNA reads TGCGCCAGCAGCTTGGACAGGGGCATGAACACTGAAGCTTTCTTT. Translated, it gives CASSLDRGMNTEAFF.